This TCR beta chain is from a study of blood T cells in healthy people across ages. All donors came from Russia, were Caucasian and healthy, and spanned ages roughly 6 to 100. CDR3 length: 15 residues. V was pared by 1 base and J by 8 bases, with 17 bases between. Germline lookup yields CDR1 SQVTM and CDR2 ANQGSEA. The use of a sample-barcoded 5' primer and a J-beta primer mix characterized a second PCR of roughly 6 to 12 cycles. MiXCR, run by TCRdb on the 5' RACE reads, gives a single entry per CDR3 protein. The sample records hundreds of thousands of distinct CDR3 sequences, roughly 50% being singletons.

The V gene is TRBV29-1, the J gene TRBJ1-4; the D gene is possibly TRBD1 (5 bases). The sequencing input was blood. This clonotype originated in a man aged 35 to 55 in good health. CDR3 nucleotide sequence: TGCAGCGTTGAAGTTTTTGGCCGGGGGAAGGAAAAACTGTTTTTT. Protein: CSVEVFGRGKEKLFF.